This TCR beta chain came from a study of early T cells in non-severe SARS-CoV-2 infection. The wider study: From unsorted whole blood, bulk RNA was sequenced, and the chains remained unpaired.

Germline V gives CDR1 MNHEY, CDR2 SVGAGI. Trimming stripped 4 bases from V and 4 bases from J, with 9 bases between. The CDR3 has 13 amino acids. Worth noting for this clonotype: Its target is unknown.

Overall study findings and caveats: Reliance on VDJdb matching favored anti-spike CD8 responses; private and CD4 specificities were missed.

Unique molecular identifiers (one per individual cDNA molecule) were attached. TCRdb ran MiXCR on the 5' RACE reads and lists one entry per CDR3 protein. The table records under 45,000 distinct CDR3 sequences, roughly 5% of them present only once. This sequence joins TRBV6-5 and TRBJ2-3; no reliable D call. The material was whole blood, obtained at baseline. The origin of this receptor is an adult who was a healthcare worker with PCR-confirmed SARS-CoV-2 infection or an uninfected control (not recorded which). CDR3 sequence (DNA): TGTGCCAGCAGTTTCGACCCGGCAGATACGCAGTATTTT. It encodes CASSFDPADTQYF.